Listed below are T cell receptor beta chains from one sample, sequenced in a study of early T cells in non-severe SARS-CoV-2 infection. A single record per CDR3 protein comes from TCRdb applying MiXCR to the 5' RACE reads. The data show about 100,000 distinct CDR3 sequences, over 10% seen once. Sequencing used whole blood. All receptors come from an adult who was a healthcare worker with PCR-confirmed SARS-CoV-2 infection or an uninfected control (not recorded which). Each CDR3 is given with its conserved first and last residue. D genes are given only for firm matches. For some rows the clone size is stated as once, few or many, or as a class when expanded; others skip it.

size	V	J	D	CDR3	DNA
.	TRBV12-3/TRBV12-4	TRBJ2-1	.	CASILDRNYNEQFF	TGTGCCAGCATCTTGGACAGAAACTACAATGAGCAGTTCTTC
few	TRBV7-6	TRBJ2-7	.	CASSLGEGGPREQYF	TGTGCCAGCAGCTTAGGAGAAGGGGGGCCCCGGGAGCAGTACTTC
many	TRBV3-1	TRBJ1-1	TRBD1	CASSQRQGFNTEAFF	TGTGCCAGCAGCCAGAGACAGGGTTTTAACACTGAAGCTTTCTTT
.	TRBV7-2	TRBJ1-6	.	CASSLQGRGPYNSPLHF	TGTGCCAGCAGCTTACAGGGCAGGGGTCCTTATAATTCACCCCTCCACTTT
.	TRBV9	TRBJ1-5	.	CASSVDGGGQPQHF	TGTGCCAGCAGCGTAGATGGCGGGGGACAGCCCCAGCATTTT
many	TRBV7-9	TRBJ2-2	.	CASSWTTSRRDGELFF	TGTGCCAGCAGCTGGACTACCAGCCGACGTGACGGGGAGCTGTTTTTT
few	TRBV6-1	TRBJ2-1	.	CATLKSGRSYNEQFF	TGTGCCACCCTTAAGTCAGGGCGCTCCTACAATGAGCAGTTCTTC
few	TRBV5-1	TRBJ2-7	.	CASSLAGDEQYF	TGCGCCAGCAGCTTGGCCGGAGACGAGCAGTACTTC
few	TRBV29-1	TRBJ2-1	.	CSVERGTNEQFF	TGCAGCGTTGAAAGGGGGACAAATGAGCAGTTCTTC
.	TRBV7-6	TRBJ1-5	.	CASSLATAQAVSSQPQHF	TGTGCCAGCAGTCTAGCAACCGCACAGGCCGTTTCAAGTCAGCCCCAGCATTTT
few	TRBV11-2	TRBJ1-3	.	CASSASTGSGNTIYF	TGTGCCAGCAGTGCCTCGACAGGATCTGGAAACACCATATATTTT
few	TRBV25-1	TRBJ2-7	.	CASRGLGAAPYEQYF	TGTGCCAGCAGAGGACTGGGGGCGGCCCCCTACGAGCAGTACTTC
few	TRBV9	TRBJ1-1	.	CASSPSPNTEAFF	TGTGCCAGCAGCCCCTCGCCGAACACTGAAGCTTTCTTT
.	TRBV12-3/TRBV12-4	TRBJ1-2	TRBD1	CASSPTGTGGSGYTF	TGTGCCAGCAGTCCTACCGGGACAGGGGGCAGCGGCTACACCTTC
many	TRBV7-9	TRBJ1-1	.	CASSEGLGTTEAFF	TGTGCCAGCAGCGAAGGACTGGGGACCACTGAAGCTTTCTTT
.	TRBV3-1	TRBJ2-7	.	CASSQGREQYF	TGTGCCAGCAGCCAAGGTAGAGAGCAGTACTTC
.	TRBV7-2	TRBJ2-1	.	CASSLVARSSYNEQFF	TGTGCCAGCAGCTTAGTAGCGCGGAGCTCCTACAATGAGCAGTTCTTC